One and the same sample provided the 20 T cell receptor beta chains below, sequenced in a study of blood T cell repertoires in COVID-19. Profiling relied on immunoSEQ multiplex PCR, and the TCRdb table lists in-frame clones only, not all of them. The data show 400,000 to 450,000 clones, roughly 85% seen once. Source material: peripheral blood. These receptors were obtained from a young woman with active or convalescent COVID-19.

This clone has just a few counts. The CDR3 nucleotides are TGTGCCAGCAGTGAGTTCCGGGACAGTTTCTCACCCCTCCACTTT. This encodes CASSEFRDSFSPLHF. The V and J genes are TRBV25-1 and TRBJ1-6, with 7 bases fitting TRBD1. There are 15 residues in the CDR3. In germline, CDR1 is MGHDK, CDR2 SYGVNS. Trimming cost V 3 bases and J 10 bases; bases outside gene matches: 9.

J is TRBJ1-1 and V is TRBV6-1; D gene uncertain. Germline assignment: CDR1 MNHNS and CDR2 SASEGT. Trimming stripped 1 base from V and 8 bases from J, with 11 bases between. The CDR3 is 13 residues long. In nucleotides, the CDR3 is TGTGCCAGCAGTGAAGGGTCCAGCAGGGAAGCTTTCTTT. Protein product: CASSEGSSREAFF.

The gene calls are TRBV7-2 and TRBJ2-7; TRBD1 might be the D (6 bases). The CDR3 totals 13 residues. V dropped 6 bases and J dropped 4 bases, with 13 bases sitting between them. Germline CDR1 is SGHTA and CDR2 is FQGNSA. CDR3 loop: CASRPRGDYEQYF. The DNA of the CDR3 is TGTGCCAGCAGGCCCAGGGGTGATTACGAGCAGTACTTC.

The rearrangement uses TRBV6-1 and TRBJ1-4; perhaps TRBD1 as D (5 bases). CDR3 length equals 17 residues. Deletions cut 3 bases from V and 1 base from J, with 15 bases between. CDR1 is MNHNS, CDR2 SASEGT, per germline. The CDR3 DNA reads TGTGCCAGCAGTGACCAACTCCCGGGGGGAACTAATGAAAAACTGTTTTTT. Its translation: CASSDQLPGGTNEKLFF.

The CDR3 sequence: CASSRGLTGAGETQYF. CDR3 DNA sequence: TGTGCCAGCAGCCGAGGGCTGACAGGGGCAGGGGAGACCCAGTACTTC. V is TRBV5-4 and J is TRBJ2-5, with 8 bases that match TRBD1. Germline loops: CDR1 SGHNT, CDR2 YYREEE (reference sequence). V shed 4 bases, J shed 5 bases, and the junction held 13 bases outside the gene matches. The CDR3 sequence is 16 residues long.

The genes are TRBV24-1 and TRBJ1-4, with unresolved D. The CDR3 covers 13 residues. Trimming shortened V by 3 bases and J by 7 bases, and 8 bases separated the two germline ends. CDR1 and CDR2 from the germline V gene are KGHDR and SFDVKD. In nucleotides, the CDR3 is TGTGCCACCAGTGATGGAGCCTCTGAAAAACTGTTTTTT. This gives the protein CATSDGASEKLFF.

The rearrangement links TRBV27 to TRBJ1-3, with TRBD1 matching over 8 bases. This CDR3 has 16 amino acids. V lost 6 bases to trimming and J lost 0 bases; unmatched junction nucleotides: 7. CDR1 MNHEY and CDR2 SMNVEV come from the germline V gene (reference sequence). The CDR3 region is CASSRGQALSGNTIYF. The CDR3 nucleotides read TGTGCCAGCAGCCGGGGACAGGCGCTCTCTGGAAACACCATATATTTT.

The rearrangement uses TRBV6-4 and TRBJ1-1; 7 bases agree with TRBD1. Trimming cost V 5 bases and J 4 bases; bases outside gene matches: 1. Germline values: CDR1 MRHNA, CDR2 SNTAGT. The CDR3 sequence is 12 residues long. The CDR3 bases are TGTGCCAGCAGTCCAGGGGGCACTGAAGCTTTCTTT. Protein: CASSPGGTEAFF.

The chain has TRBV6-5 and TRBJ2-4, with 9 bases that match TRBD2. V trimming: 2 bases; J trimming: 6 bases; junction bases outside the gene matches: 8. This CDR3 has 16 residues. Germline values: CDR1 MNHEY, CDR2 SVGAGI. The DNA for the CDR3 is TGTGCCAGCAGTTACCCGGCGGGAGGGTTGTTAAACATTCAGTACTTC. Protein product: CASSYPAGGLLNIQYF.

This clone has a handful of counts. The chain is built from TRBV6-5 and TRBJ1-2; 11 nucleotides line up with TRBD1. The CDR3 is 15 amino acids. V dropped 7 bases and J dropped 2; count of bases not matched to a gene: 6. Looked up from germline, CDR1 is MNHEY and CDR2 is SVGAGI. The CDR3 loop is CASKPGQGENYGYTF. CDR3 nucleotide sequence: TGTGCCAGCAAACCGGGACAGGGGGAAAACTATGGCTACACCTTC.

The chain recombines TRBV6-5 with TRBJ1-1; a weak D match, TRBD1 (6 bases). The CDR3 contains 15 residues. The V and J ends lost 0 bases and 6 bases respectively, with 14 bases between them. The germline gives CDR1 MNHEY, CDR2 SVGAGI. The CDR3 nucleotides read TGTGCCAGCAGTTACTCTTCTATTCAGGGGTCTGAAGCTTTCTTT. Amino acid sequence: CASSYSSIQGSEAFF.

The chain uses TRBV6-1 and TRBJ1-4; unclear D gene. This CDR3 region has 14 residues. Trimming cost V 1 base and J 4 bases, with 7 bases left between them. Germline loops: CDR1 MNHNS, CDR2 SASEGT. This chain's CDR3 is CASSEGSYNEKLFF. As DNA, the CDR3 is TGTGCCAGCAGTGAAGGCAGTTATAATGAAAAACTGTTTTTT.

V and J are TRBV9 and TRBJ1-1; no clear D. CDR3 length equals 13 residues. The V gene lost 1 base and the J gene lost 5 bases, with 9 bases spanning the gap. CDR1 is SGDLS, CDR2 YYNGEE, per germline. The CDR3 DNA sequence: TGTGCCAGCAGCGTACGGGGAGGAACTGAAGCTTTCTTT. This gives the protein CASSVRGGTEAFF. The full variable domain, completed using reference TRBV9 and TRBJ1-1, is DSGVTQTPKHLITATGQRVTLRCSPRSGDLSVYWYQQSLDQGLQFLIQYYNGEERAKGNILERFSAQQFPDLHSELNLSSLELGDSALYFCASSVRGGTEAFFGQGTRLTVV.

The J gene is TRBJ1-2, the V gene TRBV7-8; 12 bases fit TRBD1. The CDR3 sequence is 14 residues long. The ends lost 6 bases at V and 7 bases at J; junction bases unmatched: 6. Germline V gives CDR1 SGHVS, CDR2 FQNEAQ. DNA of the CDR3: TGTGCCAGCAGGCCCGGGACAGGGGGCGGTGGCTACACCTTC. This translates into CASRPGTGGGGYTF.

J is TRBJ2-3 and V is TRBV5-5; D may be TRBD2 (6 bases). Germline CDR1 SGHKS, CDR2 YYEKEE (reference sequence). Trimming left V 2 bases short and J 8 bases short, with 21 bases between. The CDR3 runs 16 residues. This CDR3 is CASSFPSGLADGTQYF. DNA of the CDR3: TGTGCCAGCAGCTTCCCCTCGGGACTGGCCGATGGTACGCAGTATTTT.

This chain joins TRBV18 and TRBJ1-1; 10 bases line up with TRBD1. With V trimmed by 1 base and J by 4 bases, 6 bases remained unmatched. This CDR3 has 16 residues. The germline CDR1 and CDR2 sequences are KGHSH and LQKENI. CDR3 DNA sequence: TGTGCCAGCTCACCACAAGGACAGGGGGGTCGCACTGAAGCTTTCTTT. Amino acid sequence: CASSPQGQGGRTEAFF.

The chain joins TRBV29-1 to TRBJ2-3, with 12 bases aligning to TRBD2. CDR1 is SQVTM and CDR2 is ANQGSEA in the germline V gene. CDR3 size: 16 residues. The V and J ends lost 1 base and 2 bases, in that order; junction bases with no gene match: 4. The CDR3 coding sequence is TGCAGCGTTGAAGGTCTAGCGGGGGGGACCACAGATACGCAGTATTTT. Translating it yields CSVEGLAGGTTDTQYF.

The J gene is TRBJ2-2, the V gene TRBV5-8; 7 bases align to TRBD1. After removal of 4 bases from V and 5 bases from J, the junction contained 5 bases not matched to a gene. Germline V lookup: CDR1 SGHTS, CDR2 YDEGEE. This CDR3 is built from 14 residues. In nucleotides, the CDR3 is TGTGCCAGCAGCCGGACAGGATTAACCGGGGAGCTGTTTTTT. This translates into CASSRTGLTGELFF.

This chain uses TRBV7-9 with TRBJ2-1; 8 nucleotides agree with TRBD2. Germline CDR1 SEHNR, CDR2 FQNEAQ (reference sequence). The junction had 20 bases not matched to a gene; V was cut back by 5 bases and J by 8 bases. This CDR3 has 18 residues. Written as DNA, the CDR3 is TGTGCCAGCAGCCACCTGACCCCTCTCAGCGGGAGATGGGATGAGCAGTTCTTC. Its translation is CASSHLTPLSGRWDEQFF.

This sequence joins TRBV4-1 and TRBJ1-1; 11 bases fit TRBD1. This CDR3 is built from 15 residues. With V trimmed by 3 bases and J by 3 bases, 3 bases remained unmatched. CDR1 is MGHRA, CDR2 YSYEKL, per germline. The CDR3, as DNA: TGCGCCAGCAGCCACCCGGGACAGGGGGACACTGAAGCTTTCTTT. Amino acid sequence: CASSHPGQGDTEAFF.